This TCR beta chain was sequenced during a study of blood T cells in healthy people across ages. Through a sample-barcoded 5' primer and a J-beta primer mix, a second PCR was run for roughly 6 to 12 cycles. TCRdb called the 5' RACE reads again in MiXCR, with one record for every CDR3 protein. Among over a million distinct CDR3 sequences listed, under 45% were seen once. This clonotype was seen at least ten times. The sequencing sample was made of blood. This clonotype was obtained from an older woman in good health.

DNA for the CDR3: TGCAGTGCTAGAGAGCCAGCGGGAGTCAACGAGCAGTTCTTC. It is translated as CSAREPAGVNEQFF. This sequence joins TRBV20-1 and TRBJ2-1, with 8 nucleotides matching TRBD2. Germline-derived CDR1 and CDR2 are DFQATT and SNEGSKA (reference sequence). J was trimmed by 10 bases and V by 0 bases; bases with no gene match: 8. This CDR3 contains 14 residues.